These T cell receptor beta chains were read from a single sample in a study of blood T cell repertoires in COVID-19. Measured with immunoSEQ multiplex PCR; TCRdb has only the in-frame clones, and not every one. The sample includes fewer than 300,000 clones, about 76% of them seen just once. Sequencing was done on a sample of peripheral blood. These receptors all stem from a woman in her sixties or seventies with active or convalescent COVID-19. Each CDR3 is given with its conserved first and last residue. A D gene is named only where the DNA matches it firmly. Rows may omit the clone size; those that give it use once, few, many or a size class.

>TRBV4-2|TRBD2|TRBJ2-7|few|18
CASSQDHGERGLSYEQYF
TGTGCCAGCAGCCAAGATCACGGCGAGCGGGGGCTCTCCTACGAGCAGTACTTC
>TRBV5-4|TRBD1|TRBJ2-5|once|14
CASSFAGQVQTQYF
TGTGCCAGCAGTTTCGCGGGACAGGTCCAGACCCAGTACTTC
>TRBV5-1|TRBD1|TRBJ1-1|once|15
CASSLRQGSVTEAFF
TGCGCCAGCAGCCTGAGACAGGGGAGTGTCACTGAAGCTTTCTTT
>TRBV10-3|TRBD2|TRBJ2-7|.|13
CATLAGGSYEQYF
TGTGCCACCTTAGCGGGGGGCTCCTACGAGCAGTACTTC
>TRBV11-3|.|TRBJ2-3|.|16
CASSSPDSRGTDTQYF
TGTGCCAGCAGCTCCCCCGACAGTCGTGGCACAGATACGCAGTATTTT
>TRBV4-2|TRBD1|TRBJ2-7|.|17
CASSQGAGQASSYEQYF
TGTGCCAGCAGCCAAGGGGCTGGACAGGCTAGCTCCTACGAGCAGTACTTC
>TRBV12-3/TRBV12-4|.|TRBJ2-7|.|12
CASRQGPYEQYF
TGTGCCAGCAGACAGGGCCCCTACGAGCAGTACTTC
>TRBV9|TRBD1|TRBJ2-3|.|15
CASSGRDSFTDTQYF
TGTGCCAGCAGCGGCCGGGACAGTTTCACAGATACGCAGTATTTT
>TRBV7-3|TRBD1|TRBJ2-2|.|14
CASSSHYRGGELFF
TGTGCCAGCAGCTCACACTACAGGGGCGGGGAGCTGTTTTTT
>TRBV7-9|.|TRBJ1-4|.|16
CASSLAAQGSHEKLFF
TGTGCCAGCAGCTTAGCGGCCCAGGGCTCACATGAAAAACTGTTTTTT
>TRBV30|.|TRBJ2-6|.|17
CAWSVSHSPSGANVLTF
TGTGCCTGGAGTGTAAGTCACAGCCCCTCTGGGGCCAACGTCCTGACTTTC
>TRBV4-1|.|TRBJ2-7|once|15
CASSQDRTSSYEQYF
TGCGCCAGCAGCCAAGACAGGACAAGCTCCTACGAGCAGTACTTC
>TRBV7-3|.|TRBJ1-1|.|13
CASSQTPNTEAFF
TGTGCCAGCAGCCAAACACCGAACACTGAAGCTTTCTTT
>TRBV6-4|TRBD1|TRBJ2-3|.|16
CASSEARGRGTDTQYF
TGTGCCAGCAGTGAGGCCAGGGGGCGCGGCACAGATACGCAGTATTTT
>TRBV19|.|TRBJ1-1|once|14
CASSIRFANTEAFF
TGTGCCAGTAGTATCCGGTTTGCGAACACTGAAGCTTTCTTT
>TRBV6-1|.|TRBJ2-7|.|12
CASSLPGREQYF
TGTGCCAGCAGCCTACCGGGTCGCGAGCAGTACTTC
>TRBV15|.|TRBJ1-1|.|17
CATSRDSGFPMNTEAFF
TGTGCCACCAGCAGAGATTCGGGATTCCCCATGAACACTGAAGCTTTCTTT
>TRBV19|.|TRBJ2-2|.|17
CASSSLLASSNTGELFF
TGTGCCAGTAGTTCCCTTCTAGCGAGCTCGAACACCGGGGAGCTGTTTTTT
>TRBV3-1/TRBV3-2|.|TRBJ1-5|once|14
CASSQAGRNQPQHF
TGTGCCAGCAGCCAAGCCGGGAGGAATCAGCCCCAGCATTTT
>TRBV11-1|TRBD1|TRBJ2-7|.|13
CASSFGQGYEQYF
TGTGCCAGCAGCTTCGGACAGGGTTACGAGCAGTACTTC
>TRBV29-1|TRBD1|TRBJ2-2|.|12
CSVGTGSGELFF
TGCAGCGTCGGGACAGGGTCCGGGGAGCTGTTTTTT
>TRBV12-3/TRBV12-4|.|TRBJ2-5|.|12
CASSFIQGPQYF
TGTGCCAGCAGTTTCATTCAGGGGCCCCAGTACTTC
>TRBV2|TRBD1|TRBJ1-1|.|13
CASSAQGATEAFF
TGTGCCAGCAGCGCGCAGGGGGCCACTGAAGCTTTCTTT
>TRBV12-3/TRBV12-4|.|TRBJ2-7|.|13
CASSFQGTYEQYF
TGTGCCAGCAGTTTTCAGGGAACCTACGAGCAGTACTTC
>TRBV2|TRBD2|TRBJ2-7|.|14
CASSLLAGTYEQYF
TGTGCCAGCAGTCTACTAGCGGGGACCTACGAGCAGTACTTC
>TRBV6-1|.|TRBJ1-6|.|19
CASSDLRGGQRSYNSPLHF
TGTGCCAGCAGTGACCTACGGGGGGGACAACGATCCTATAATTCACCCCTCCACTTT
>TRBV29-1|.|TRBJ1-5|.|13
CSVRGGYNQPQHF
TGCAGCGTTAGGGGGGGATACAATCAGCCCCAGCATTTT
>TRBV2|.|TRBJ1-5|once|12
CATGLSNQPQHF
TGTGCCACTGGGCTGAGCAATCAGCCCCAGCATTTT
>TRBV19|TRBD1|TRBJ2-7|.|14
CASSYGQGGNEQYF
TGTGCCAGTAGTTATGGACAGGGGGGTAATGAGCAGTACTTC
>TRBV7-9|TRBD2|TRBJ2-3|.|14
CASSHSGGADTQYF
TGTGCCAGCAGCCACAGCGGGGGGGCAGATACGCAGTATTTT
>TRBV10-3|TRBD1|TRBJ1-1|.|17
CAISESPGTGGNTEAFF
TGTGCCATCAGTGAGTCGCCTGGGACAGGGGGGAACACTGAAGCTTTCTTT
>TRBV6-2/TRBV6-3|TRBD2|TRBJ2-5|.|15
CASSSTTSGGETQYF
TGTGCCAGCAGTTCAACGACTAGCGGAGGAGAGACCCAGTACTTC
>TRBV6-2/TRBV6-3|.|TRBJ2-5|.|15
CASSYTRGGVKTQYF
TGTGCCAGCAGTTACACGAGGGGGGGCGTAAAGACCCAGTACTTC
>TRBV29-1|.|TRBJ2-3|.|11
CSVEAGNTQYF
TGCAGCGTTGAGGCCGGGAATACGCAGTATTTT
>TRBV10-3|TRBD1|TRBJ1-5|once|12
CAISSGGRAQHF
TGTGCCATCAGTTCAGGGGGTCGAGCCCAGCATTTT
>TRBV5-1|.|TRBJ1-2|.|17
CASSFALRPQGRDGYTF
TGCGCCAGCAGCTTCGCACTTAGACCCCAGGGGAGGGATGGCTACACCTTC
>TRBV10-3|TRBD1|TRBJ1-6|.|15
CAISSDREGNSPLHF
TGTGCCATCAGTAGTGACAGGGAAGGTAATTCACCCCTCCACTTT
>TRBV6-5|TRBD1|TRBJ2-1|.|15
CASRPGQGAYNEQFF
TGTGCCAGCAGACCCGGACAGGGGGCCTACAATGAGCAGTTCTTC
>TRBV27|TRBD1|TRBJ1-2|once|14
CASSLSGQFYGYTF
TGTGCCAGCAGTTTATCGGGACAGTTCTATGGCTACACCTTC
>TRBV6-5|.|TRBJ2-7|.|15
CASRSGDPGSYEQYF
TGTGCCAGCAGGTCGGGGGACCCCGGATCCTACGAGCAGTACTTC
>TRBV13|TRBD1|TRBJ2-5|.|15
CASSLRQGVGETQYF
TGTGCCAGCAGCCTACGACAGGGGGTGGGGGAGACCCAGTACTTC
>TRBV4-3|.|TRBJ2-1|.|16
CASSQDPVGRYNEQFF
TGCGCCAGCAGCCAAGATCCCGTGGGCCGGTACAATGAGCAGTTCTTC
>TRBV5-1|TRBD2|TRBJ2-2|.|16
CARRLGGGPYTGELFF
TGCGCCCGCCGCTTGGGCGGGGGGCCCTACACCGGGGAGCTGTTTTTT
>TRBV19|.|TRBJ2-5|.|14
CASSNDFAKETQYF
TGTGCCAGTAGTAACGACTTCGCCAAAGAGACCCAGTACTTC
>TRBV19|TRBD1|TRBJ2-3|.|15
CASSRDRGTGDTQYF
TGTGCCAGTTCCCGGGACAGGGGAACGGGAGATACGCAGTATTTT
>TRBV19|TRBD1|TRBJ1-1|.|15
CASSIGDSSNTEAFF
TGTGCCAGTAGTATAGGGGACAGCTCGAACACTGAAGCTTTCTTT
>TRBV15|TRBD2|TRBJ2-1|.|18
CATSRDRGLARSYNEQFF
TGTGCCACCAGCAGAGATCGCGGACTAGCTAGATCCTACAATGAGCAGTTCTTC
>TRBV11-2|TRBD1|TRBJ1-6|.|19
CASSLDRPGQGVANSPLHF
TGTGCCAGCAGCTTAGATCGTCCGGGACAGGGGGTCGCAAATTCACCCCTCCACTTT
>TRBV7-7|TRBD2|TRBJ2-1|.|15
CASSLEAGVYNEQFF
TGTGCCAGCAGCTTAGAAGCGGGGGTTTACAATGAGCAGTTCTTC
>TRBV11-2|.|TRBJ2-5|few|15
CASSLVRGLQETQYF
TGTGCCAGCAGCTTAGTCCGGGGTCTCCAAGAGACCCAGTACTTC
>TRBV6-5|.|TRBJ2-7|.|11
CASTGGREQYF
TGTGCCAGCACCGGCGGGCGCGAGCAGTACTTC
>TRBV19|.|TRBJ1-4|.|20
CASSIGTYSGTLATNEKLFF
TGTGCCAGTAGTATCGGCACTTATTCCGGGACACTTGCAACTAATGAAAAACTGTTTTTT
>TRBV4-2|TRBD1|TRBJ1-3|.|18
CASSQQHTGASSGNTIYF
TGTGCCAGCAGCCAACAACATACAGGGGCCAGCTCTGGAAACACCATATATTTT
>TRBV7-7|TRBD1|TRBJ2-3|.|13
CASSAGGSDTQYF
TGTGCTAGCAGCGCAGGGGGCTCAGATACGCAGTATTTT